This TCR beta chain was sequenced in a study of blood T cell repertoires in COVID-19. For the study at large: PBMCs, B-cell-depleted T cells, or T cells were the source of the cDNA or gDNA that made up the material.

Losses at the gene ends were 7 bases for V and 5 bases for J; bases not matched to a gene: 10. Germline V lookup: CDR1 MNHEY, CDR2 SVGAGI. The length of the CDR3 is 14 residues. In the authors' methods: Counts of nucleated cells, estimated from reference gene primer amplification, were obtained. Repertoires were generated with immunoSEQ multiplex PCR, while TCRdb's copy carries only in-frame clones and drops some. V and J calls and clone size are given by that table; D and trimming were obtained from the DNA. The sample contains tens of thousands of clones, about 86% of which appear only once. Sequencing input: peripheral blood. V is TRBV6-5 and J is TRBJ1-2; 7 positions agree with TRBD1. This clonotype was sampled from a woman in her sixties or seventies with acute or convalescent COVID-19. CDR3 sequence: CASTVMTGSYGYTF. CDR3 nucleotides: TGTGCCAGCACCGTGATGACAGGGTCGTATGGCTACACCTTC.